The 13 T cell receptor beta chains listed next were all sequenced from one sample in a study of T cell repertoires in cytomegalovirus infection. The antigens these receptors bind are not known. MiXCR, run by TCRdb on the reads, gives a single entry per CDR3 protein. Found here are about 700,000 distinct CDR3 sequences, about 33% of them singletons; the top ten hold 15% to 20%. Sequenced here: cultured PBMCs, sampled from culture after CMV antigen stimulation. The receptors stem from a human donor in good health (CMV status not recorded). Some clones in this sample may be carry-over from other donors' samples.

V usage is TRBV6-2 or TRBV6-3 and J usage is TRBJ2-1, with 10 bases identical to TRBD2. Unmatched junction bases numbered 9, after V lost 0 bases and J lost 4 bases. The CDR3 spans 18 residues. Looked up from germline, CDR1 is MNHEY and CDR2 is SVGEGT. The CDR3: CASSYSRGLAGVYNEQFF. As DNA, the CDR3 is TGTGCCAGCAGTTACTCGCGGGGGCTAGCGGGAGTGTACAATGAGCAGTTCTTC.

The chain is built from TRBV6-6 and TRBJ1-3; D ambiguous. Germline-derived CDR1 and CDR2 are MNHNY and SVGAGI (reference sequence). Deletions cut 0 bases from V and 0 bases from J, with 6 bases between. The CDR3 is 15 amino acids. The CDR3 coding sequence is TGTGCCAGCAGTTACTCGGTGGGCTCTGGAAACACCATATATTTT. This gives the protein CASSYSVGSGNTIYF.

Many counts were recorded for this clonotype. The chain carries TRBV11-2 and TRBJ1-1; no reliable D call. CDR1 SGHAT and CDR2 FQNNGV come from the germline V gene. This CDR3 region has 12 residues. Trimming took off 7 bases at V and 1 base at J, with 7 bases between the two ends. CDR3 protein: CASTNKNTEAFF. DNA for the CDR3: TGTGCCAGCACAAACAAGAACACTGAAGCTTTCTTT.

V usage is TRBV20-1 and J usage is TRBJ2-5; D gene uncertain. The germline CDR1 and CDR2 sequences are DFQATT and SNEGSKA (reference sequence). V was cut by 2 bases and J by 5 bases, with 6 bases left in between. The CDR3 loop spans 11 amino acids. CDR3 amino acids: CSARNVETQYF. CDR3 sequence (DNA): TGCAGTGCTAGAAATGTGGAGACCCAGTACTTC.

This clonotype was found a few times. The V call is TRBV6-1, the J call TRBJ1-2, with D perhaps matching TRBD1 (6 bases). Germline V gives CDR1 MNHNS, CDR2 SASEGT. Between the trimmed V and J ends, which lost 1 base and 8 bases, there was a span of 20 bases. CDR3 length: 16 residues. The CDR3 DNA sequence: TGTGCCAGCAGTGAAGTGGGGGCCAGGGACCCTAGGGGCTACACCTTC. This translates into CASSEVGARDPRGYTF.

V gene TRBV6-2 or TRBV6-3 combines with J gene TRBJ2-1, with D perhaps TRBD1 or TRBD2 (5 bases each). Germline values: CDR1 MNHEY, CDR2 SVGEGT. The CDR3 loop spans 14 amino acids. With 11 bases removed from V and 2 bases from J, the gap between germline ends came to 16 bases. CDR3: CAVRPGTAYNEQFF. The CDR3 DNA sequence: TGTGCCGTGCGTCCCGGGACGGCCTACAATGAGCAGTTCTTC.

The chain employs TRBV12-3 or TRBV12-4 and TRBJ1-6; D is unclear. The CDR3 is made up of 16 amino acids. Trimming shortened V by 3 bases and J by 4 bases, and 13 bases separated the two germline ends. CDR3 bases: TGTGCCAGCAGTTTCTTCTTGCCGGATTATAATTCACCCCTCCACTTT. Amino acid sequence: CASSFFLPDYNSPLHF.

The CDR3 region is CASSLLPEGKTQYF. The CDR3, as DNA: TGTGCCAGCAGTTTATTACCAGAGGGAAAGACCCAGTACTTC. V is TRBV27 and J is TRBJ2-5; TRBD2 might be the D (5 bases). This CDR3 is 14 amino acids long. Germline CDR1 reads MNHEY; CDR2 reads SMNVEV (reference sequence). Deletions cut 1 base from V and 6 bases from J, with 12 bases between.

This clonotype appeared a few times. This sequence joins TRBV19 and TRBJ1-2; D remains unclear. Deletions cut 5 bases from V and 4 bases from J, with 11 bases between. The germline CDR1 and CDR2 sequences are LNHDA and SQIVND (reference sequence). The CDR3 loop spans 13 amino acids. CDR3 sequence (DNA): TGTGCCAGTAGTGTTGCCGGAAGCTATGGCTACACCTTC. It specifies CASSVAGSYGYTF.

The chain uses TRBV5-1 and TRBJ1-2, with a tentative D call TRBD1 (5 bases). The CDR3 length is 16 residues. V lost 4 bases and J lost 4, with 20 bases in between. Germline values: CDR1 SGHRS, CDR2 YFSETQ. In nucleotides, the CDR3 is TGCGCCAGCAGCGAGGGAGGGGCCCAGGGAGGCTATGGCTACACCTTC. Translation: CASSEGGAQGGYGYTF.

This clonotype was seen repeatedly, ten times or more. The J gene is TRBJ2-7, the V gene TRBV7-8; D is unclear. Trimming took off 2 bases at V and 5 bases at J, with 13 bases between the two ends. The CDR3 has 14 amino acids. CDR1 and CDR2 (germline): SGHVS, FQNEAQ. Written as DNA, the CDR3 is TGTGCCAGCAGCTTATTACACCCCGGACACGAGCAGTACTTC. The encoded protein is CASSLLHPGHEQYF.

This chain joins TRBV6-6 and TRBJ1-2; 9 bases align to TRBD1. This CDR3 has 14 residues. V dropped 4 bases and J dropped 8; count of bases not matched to a gene: 8. CDR1 and CDR2 (germline): MNHNY, SVGAGI (reference sequence). CDR3 loop: CASSSQQGARGYTF. CDR3 in DNA: TGTGCCAGCAGTTCCCAACAGGGGGCGCGAGGCTACACCTTC.

The rearrangement links TRBV7-9 to TRBJ2-7; tentative D call: TRBD1 (5 bases). This CDR3 has 14 residues. Germline-derived CDR1 and CDR2 are SEHNR and FQNEAQ (reference sequence). V shed 3 bases and J shed 2 bases, with 11 bases lying between them. The DNA for the CDR3 is TGTGCCAGCAGCTTTCCGGACATGGCCTACGAGCAGTACTTC. Amino acid sequence: CASSFPDMAYEQYF.